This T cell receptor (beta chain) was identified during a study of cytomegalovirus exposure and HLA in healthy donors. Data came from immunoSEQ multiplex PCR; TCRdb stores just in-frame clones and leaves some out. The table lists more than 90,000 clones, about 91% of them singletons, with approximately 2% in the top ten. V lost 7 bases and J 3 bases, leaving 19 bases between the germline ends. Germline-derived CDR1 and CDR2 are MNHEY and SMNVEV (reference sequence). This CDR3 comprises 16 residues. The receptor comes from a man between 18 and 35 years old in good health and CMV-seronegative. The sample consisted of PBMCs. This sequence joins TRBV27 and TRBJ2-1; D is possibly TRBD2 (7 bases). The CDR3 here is CASTPLGGALYNEQFF. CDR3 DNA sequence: TGTGCCAGCACCCCCCTGGGGGGGGCCCTCTACAATGAGCAGTTCTTC.